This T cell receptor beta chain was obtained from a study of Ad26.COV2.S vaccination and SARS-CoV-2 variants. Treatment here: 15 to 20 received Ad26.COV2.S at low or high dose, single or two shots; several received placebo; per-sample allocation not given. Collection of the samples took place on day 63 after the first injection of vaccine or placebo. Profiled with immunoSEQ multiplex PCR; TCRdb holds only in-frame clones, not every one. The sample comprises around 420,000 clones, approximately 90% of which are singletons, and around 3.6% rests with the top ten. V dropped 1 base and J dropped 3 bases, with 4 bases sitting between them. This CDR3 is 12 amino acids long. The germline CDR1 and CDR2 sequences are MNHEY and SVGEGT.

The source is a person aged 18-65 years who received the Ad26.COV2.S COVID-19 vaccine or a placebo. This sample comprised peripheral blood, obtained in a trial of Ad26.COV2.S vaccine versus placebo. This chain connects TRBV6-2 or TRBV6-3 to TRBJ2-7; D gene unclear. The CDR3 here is CASSYYFYEQYF. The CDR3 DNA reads TGTGCCAGCAGTTACTACTTCTACGAGCAGTACTTC.